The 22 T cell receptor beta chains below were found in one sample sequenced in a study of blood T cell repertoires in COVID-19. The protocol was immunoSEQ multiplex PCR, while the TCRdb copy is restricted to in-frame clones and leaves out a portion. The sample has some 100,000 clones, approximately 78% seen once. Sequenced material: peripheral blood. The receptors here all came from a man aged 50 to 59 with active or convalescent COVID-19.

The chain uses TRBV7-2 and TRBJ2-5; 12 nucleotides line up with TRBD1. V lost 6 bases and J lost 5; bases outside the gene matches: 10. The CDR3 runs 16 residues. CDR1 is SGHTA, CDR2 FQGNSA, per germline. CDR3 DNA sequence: TGTGCCAGCAGGCAGACGGGACAGGGGGCCGGTGAGACCCAGTACTTC. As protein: CASRQTGQGAGETQYF.

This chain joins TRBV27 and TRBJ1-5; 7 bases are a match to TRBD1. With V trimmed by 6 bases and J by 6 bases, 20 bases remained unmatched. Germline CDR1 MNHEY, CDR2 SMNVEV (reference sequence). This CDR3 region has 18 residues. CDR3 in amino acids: CASSPRQGPGPNSQPQHF. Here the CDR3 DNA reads TGTGCCAGCAGCCCCAGACAGGGCCCAGGTCCCAACAGTCAGCCCCAGCATTTT.

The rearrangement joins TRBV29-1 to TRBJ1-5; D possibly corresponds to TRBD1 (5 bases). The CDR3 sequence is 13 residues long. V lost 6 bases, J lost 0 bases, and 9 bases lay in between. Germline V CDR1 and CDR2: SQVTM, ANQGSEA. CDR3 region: CSVADSSNQPQHF. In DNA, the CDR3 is TGCAGCGTGGCCGACAGTAGCAATCAGCCCCAGCATTTT. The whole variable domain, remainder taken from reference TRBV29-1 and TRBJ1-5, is SAVISQKPSRDICQRGTSLTIQCQVDSQVTMMFWYRQQPGQSLTLIATANQGSEATYESGFVIDKFPISRPNLTFSTLTVSNMSPEDSSIYLCSVADSSNQPQHFGDGTRLSIL.

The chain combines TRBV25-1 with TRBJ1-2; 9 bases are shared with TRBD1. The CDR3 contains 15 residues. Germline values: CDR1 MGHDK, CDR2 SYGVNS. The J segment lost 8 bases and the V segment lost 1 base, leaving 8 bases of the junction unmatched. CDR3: CASSESTGGTYGYTF. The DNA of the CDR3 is TGTGCCAGCAGTGAATCGACAGGGGGGACTTACGGCTACACCTTC.

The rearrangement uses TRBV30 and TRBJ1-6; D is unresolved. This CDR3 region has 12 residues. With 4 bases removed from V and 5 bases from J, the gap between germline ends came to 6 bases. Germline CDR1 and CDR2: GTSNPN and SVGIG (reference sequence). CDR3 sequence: CAWTANNSPLHF. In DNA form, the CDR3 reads TGTGCCTGGACAGCGAATAATTCACCCCTCCACTTT.

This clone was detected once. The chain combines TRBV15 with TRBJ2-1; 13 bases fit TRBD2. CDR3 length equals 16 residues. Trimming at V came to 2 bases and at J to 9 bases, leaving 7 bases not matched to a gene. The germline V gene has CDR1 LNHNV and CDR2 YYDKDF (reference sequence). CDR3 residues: CATSRYGTSGDGEQFF. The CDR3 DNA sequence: TGTGCCACCAGCAGATATGGGACTAGCGGGGACGGTGAGCAGTTCTTC.

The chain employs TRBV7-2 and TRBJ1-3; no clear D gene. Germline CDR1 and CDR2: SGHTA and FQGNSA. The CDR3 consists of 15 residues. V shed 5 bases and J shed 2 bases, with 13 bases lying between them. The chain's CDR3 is CASSPGIGTGNTIYF. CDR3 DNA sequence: TGTGCCAGCAGCCCCGGGATAGGGACTGGAAACACCATATATTTT.

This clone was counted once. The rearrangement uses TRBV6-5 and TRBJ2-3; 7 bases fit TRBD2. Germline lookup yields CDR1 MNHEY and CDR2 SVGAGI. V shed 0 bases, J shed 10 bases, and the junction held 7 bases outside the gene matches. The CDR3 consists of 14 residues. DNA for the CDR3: TGTGCCAGCAGTTACTCGCGTGGACTAGGGGCGCAGTATTTT. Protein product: CASSYSRGLGAQYF.

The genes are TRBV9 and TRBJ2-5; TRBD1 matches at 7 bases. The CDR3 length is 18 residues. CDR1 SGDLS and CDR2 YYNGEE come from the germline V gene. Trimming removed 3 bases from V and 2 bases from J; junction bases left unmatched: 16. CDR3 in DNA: TGTGCCAGCAGCGCCGGGATCTCCACCGGGACAGAACAAGAGACCCAGTACTTC. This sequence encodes CASSAGISTGTEQETQYF.

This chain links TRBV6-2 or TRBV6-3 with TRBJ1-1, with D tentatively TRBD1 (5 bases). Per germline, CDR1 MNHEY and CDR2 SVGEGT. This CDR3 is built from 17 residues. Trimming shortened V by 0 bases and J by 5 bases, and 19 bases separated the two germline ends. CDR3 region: CASSYSGGAIRNTEAFF. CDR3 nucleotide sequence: TGTGCCAGCAGTTACTCAGGAGGGGCGATAAGAAATACTGAAGCTTTCTTT.

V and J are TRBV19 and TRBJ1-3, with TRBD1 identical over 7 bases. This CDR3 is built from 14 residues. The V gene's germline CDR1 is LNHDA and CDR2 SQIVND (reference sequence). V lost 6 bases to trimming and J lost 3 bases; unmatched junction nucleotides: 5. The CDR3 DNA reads TGTGCCAGTAGAAGACAGGGCTTTGGAAACACCATATATTTT. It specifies CASRRQGFGNTIYF.

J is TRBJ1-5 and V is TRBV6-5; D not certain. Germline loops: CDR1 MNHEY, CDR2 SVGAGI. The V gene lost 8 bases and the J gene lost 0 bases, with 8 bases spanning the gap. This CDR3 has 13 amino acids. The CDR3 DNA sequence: TGTGCCAGCGGCAGTTATAGCAATCAGCCCCAGCATTTT. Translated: CASGSYSNQPQHF.

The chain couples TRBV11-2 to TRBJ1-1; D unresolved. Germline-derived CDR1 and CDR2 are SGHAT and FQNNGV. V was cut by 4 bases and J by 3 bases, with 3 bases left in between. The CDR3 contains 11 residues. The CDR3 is CASSSDTEAFF. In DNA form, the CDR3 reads TGTGCCAGCAGCTCGGACACTGAAGCTTTCTTT. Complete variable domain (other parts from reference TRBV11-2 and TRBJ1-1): EAGVAQSPRYKIIEKRQSVAFWCNPISGHATLYWYQQILGQGPKLLIQFQNNGVVDDSQLPKDRFSAERLKGVDSTLKIQPAKLEDSAVYLCASSSDTEAFFGQGTRLTVV.

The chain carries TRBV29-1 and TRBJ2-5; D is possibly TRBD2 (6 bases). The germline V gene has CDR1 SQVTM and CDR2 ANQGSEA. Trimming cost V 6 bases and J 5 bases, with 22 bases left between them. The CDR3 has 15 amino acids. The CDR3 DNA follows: TGCAGCGTAGCCCAAGATGGGGGGTCTTGGGAGACCCAGTACTTC. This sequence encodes CSVAQDGGSWETQYF.

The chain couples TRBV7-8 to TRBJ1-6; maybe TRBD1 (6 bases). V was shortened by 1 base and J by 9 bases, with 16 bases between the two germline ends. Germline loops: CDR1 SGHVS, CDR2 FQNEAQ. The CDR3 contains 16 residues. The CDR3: CASSLGTRGEGSPLHF. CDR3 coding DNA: TGTGCCAGCAGCTTAGGAACCAGGGGAGAAGGTTCACCCCTCCACTTT.

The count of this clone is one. The CDR3 sequence: CASSSGQATYTYEQYV. CDR3 DNA sequence: TGTGCCAGCAGCTCGGGACAGGCCACCTATACCTACGAGCAGTACGTC. The chain is built from TRBV5-6 and TRBJ2-7, with 8 bases fitting TRBD1. The CDR3 has 16 amino acids. The V and J ends lost 3 bases and 2 bases, in that order; junction bases with no gene match: 10. Germline CDR1 and CDR2: SGHDT and YYEEEE.

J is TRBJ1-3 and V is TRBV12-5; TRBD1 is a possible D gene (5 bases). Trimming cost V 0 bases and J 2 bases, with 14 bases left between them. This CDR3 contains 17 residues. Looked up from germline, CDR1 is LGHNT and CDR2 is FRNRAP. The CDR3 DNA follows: TGTGCTAGTGGTTTGGTATTGGGCGACAGACCTGGAAACACCATATATTTT. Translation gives CASGLVLGDRPGNTIYF.

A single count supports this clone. The CDR3 DNA follows: TGTGCCTGGAGCCCCGGTGATACGCAGTATTTT. Protein: CAWSPGDTQYF. The genes are TRBV30 and TRBJ2-3; the D is unclear. The CDR3 contains 11 residues. V lost 3 bases, J lost 6 bases, and 7 bases lay in between. Germline V lookup: CDR1 GTSNPN, CDR2 SVGIG (reference sequence).

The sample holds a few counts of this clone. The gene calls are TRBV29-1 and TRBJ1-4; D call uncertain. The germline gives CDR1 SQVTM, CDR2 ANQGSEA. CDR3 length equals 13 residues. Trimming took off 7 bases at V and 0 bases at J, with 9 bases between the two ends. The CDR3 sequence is CSAYSSTNEKLFF. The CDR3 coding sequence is TGCAGCGCTTACAGTTCAACTAATGAAAAACTGTTTTTT.

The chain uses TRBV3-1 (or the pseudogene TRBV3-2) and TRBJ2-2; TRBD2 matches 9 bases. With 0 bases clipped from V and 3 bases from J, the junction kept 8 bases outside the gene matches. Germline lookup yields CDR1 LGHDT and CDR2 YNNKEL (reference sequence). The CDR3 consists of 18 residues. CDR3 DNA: TGTGCCAGCAGCCAAGAGCGGGGGGGGACCGAACACACCGGGGAGCTGTTTTTT. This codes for CASSQERGGTEHTGELFF.

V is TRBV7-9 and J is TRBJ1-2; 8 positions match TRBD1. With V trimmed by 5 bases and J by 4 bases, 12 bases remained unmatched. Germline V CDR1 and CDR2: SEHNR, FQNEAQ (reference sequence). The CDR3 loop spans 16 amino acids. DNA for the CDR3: TGTGCCAGCAGCCCACCGACAGGGGAGGCGACCTATGGCTACACCTTC. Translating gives CASSPPTGEATYGYTF.

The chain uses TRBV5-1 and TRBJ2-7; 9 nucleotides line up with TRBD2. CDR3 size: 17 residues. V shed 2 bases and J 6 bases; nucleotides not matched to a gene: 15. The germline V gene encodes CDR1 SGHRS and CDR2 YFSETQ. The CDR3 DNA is TGCGCCAGCAGCTTAATAACTAGCGGGTCAGGCATCTCCGAGCAGTACTTC. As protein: CASSLITSGSGISEQYF.